This T cell receptor beta chain was retrieved from a study of shared clonotypes between healthy human individuals. Sequencing was performed with immunoSEQ multiplex PCR; in TCRdb, only in-frame clones are kept and a portion is missing. Among a few million clones listed, roughly 92% were seen once. Trimming at V came to 3 bases and at J to 2 bases, leaving 6 bases not matched to a gene. The germline V gene encodes CDR1 MDHEN and CDR2 SYDVKM. The CDR3 covers 15 residues. The rearrangement joins TRBV28 to TRBJ2-7, with 8 bases lining up with TRBD1. The receptor was isolated from a man aged 18 to 29 in good health. Input material: naive CD4+ T cells sorted from blood. Specified subset: CD45RA+ positively selected. The CDR3 sequence: CASSFLGQAAYEQYF. The DNA of the CDR3 is TGTGCCAGCAGTTTCCTGGGACAGGCCGCCTACGAGCAGTACTTC.